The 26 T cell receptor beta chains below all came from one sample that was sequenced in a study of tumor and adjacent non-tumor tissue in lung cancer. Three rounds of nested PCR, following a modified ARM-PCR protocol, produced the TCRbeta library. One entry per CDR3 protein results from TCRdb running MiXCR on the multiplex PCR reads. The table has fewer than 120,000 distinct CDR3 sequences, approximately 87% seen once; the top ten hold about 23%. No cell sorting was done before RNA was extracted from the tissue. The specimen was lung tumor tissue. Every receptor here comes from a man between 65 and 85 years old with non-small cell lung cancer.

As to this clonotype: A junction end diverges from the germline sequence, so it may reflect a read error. CDR3 nucleotides: TGTACCAACAGTTATTCCGACGGTAAAAATTCACTCCTCCACTTT. Amino acid sequence: CTNSYSDGKNSLLHF. The chain carries TRBV6-5 and TRBJ1-6; D gene uncertain. CDR3 size: 15 residues. The V gene's germline CDR1 is MNHEY and CDR2 SVGAGI.

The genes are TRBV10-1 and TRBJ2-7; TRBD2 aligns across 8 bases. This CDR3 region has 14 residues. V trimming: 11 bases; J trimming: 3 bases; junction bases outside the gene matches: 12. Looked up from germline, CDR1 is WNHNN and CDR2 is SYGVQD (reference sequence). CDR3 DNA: TGCGCCTGCTGGGAGGGGGGACTAGTCTACGAGCAGTACTTC. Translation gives CACWEGGLVYEQYF.

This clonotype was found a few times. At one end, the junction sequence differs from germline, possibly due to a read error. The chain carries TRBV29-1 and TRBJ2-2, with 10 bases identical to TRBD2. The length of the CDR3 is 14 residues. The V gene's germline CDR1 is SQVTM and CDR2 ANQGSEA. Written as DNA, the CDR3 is TGCAGCGCTGATGTAGCGGGGGGCTCCGGGGAACTGTTTTTT. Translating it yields CSADVAGGSGELFF.

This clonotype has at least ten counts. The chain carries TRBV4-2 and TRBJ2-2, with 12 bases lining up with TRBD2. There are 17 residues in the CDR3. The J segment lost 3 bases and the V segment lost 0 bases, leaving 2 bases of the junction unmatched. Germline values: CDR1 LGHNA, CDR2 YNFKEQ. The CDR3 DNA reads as TGTGCCAGCAGCCAAGAGCGACTAGCGGGAGACACCGGGGAGCTGTTTTTT. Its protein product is CASSQERLAGDTGELFF.

The CDR3 DNA is TGCGCCAGCAGCGGGACAGGGACCAATCAGCCCCAGTATTTT. It codes for CASSGTGTNQPQYF. The V gene is TRBV10-2, the J gene TRBJ1-5, with 9 bases matching TRBD1. The J call may be wrong; the DNA end is better matched by TRBJ2-3. This CDR3 is 14 amino acids long. Germline V gives CDR1 WSHSY, CDR2 SAAADI.

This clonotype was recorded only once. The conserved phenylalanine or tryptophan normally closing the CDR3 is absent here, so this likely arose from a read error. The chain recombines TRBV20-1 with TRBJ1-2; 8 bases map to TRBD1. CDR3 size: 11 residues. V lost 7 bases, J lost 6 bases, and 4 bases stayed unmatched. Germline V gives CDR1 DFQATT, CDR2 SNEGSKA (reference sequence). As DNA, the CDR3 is TGCAGTGAGCGGACAGGGAATGGCTACACCTCC. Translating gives CSERTGNGYTS.

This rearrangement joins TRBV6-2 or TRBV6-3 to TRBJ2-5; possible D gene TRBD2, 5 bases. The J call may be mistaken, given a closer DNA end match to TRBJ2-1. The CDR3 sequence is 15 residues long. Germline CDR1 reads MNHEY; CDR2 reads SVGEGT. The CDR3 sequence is CASSYSFDYVNEQFF. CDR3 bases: TGTGCCAGCAGTTACTCCTTCGACTACGTCAATGAGCAGTTCTTC.

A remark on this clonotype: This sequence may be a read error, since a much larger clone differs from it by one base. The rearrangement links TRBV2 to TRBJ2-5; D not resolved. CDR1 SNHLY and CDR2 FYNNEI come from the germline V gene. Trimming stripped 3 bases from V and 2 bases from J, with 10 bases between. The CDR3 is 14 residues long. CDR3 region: CASSDRNYQETQYF. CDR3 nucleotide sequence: TGTGCCAGCAGTGACCGGAACTATCAAGAGACCCAGTACTTC.

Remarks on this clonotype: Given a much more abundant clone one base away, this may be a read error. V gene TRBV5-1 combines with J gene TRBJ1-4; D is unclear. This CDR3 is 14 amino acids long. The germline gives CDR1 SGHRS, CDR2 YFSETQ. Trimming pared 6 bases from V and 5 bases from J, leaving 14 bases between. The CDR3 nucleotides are TGCGCCAGCACCAGAGAAACGAAGAATGAAAAACTGTTTTTT. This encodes CASTRETKNEKLFF. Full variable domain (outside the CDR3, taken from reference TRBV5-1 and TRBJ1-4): KAGVTQTPRYLIKTRGQQVTLSCSPISGHRSVSWYQQTPGQGLQFLFEYFSETQRNKGNFPGRFSGRQFSNSRSEMNVSTLELGDSALYLCASTRETKNEKLFFGSGTQLSVL.

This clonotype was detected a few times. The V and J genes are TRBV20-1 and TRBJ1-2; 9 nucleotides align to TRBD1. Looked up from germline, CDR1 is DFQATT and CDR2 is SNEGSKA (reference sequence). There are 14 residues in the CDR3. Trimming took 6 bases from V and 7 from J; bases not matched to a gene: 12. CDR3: CSATRLTGGGGYTF. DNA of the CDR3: TGCAGTGCCACCCGACTAACAGGGGGCGGTGGCTACACCTTC.

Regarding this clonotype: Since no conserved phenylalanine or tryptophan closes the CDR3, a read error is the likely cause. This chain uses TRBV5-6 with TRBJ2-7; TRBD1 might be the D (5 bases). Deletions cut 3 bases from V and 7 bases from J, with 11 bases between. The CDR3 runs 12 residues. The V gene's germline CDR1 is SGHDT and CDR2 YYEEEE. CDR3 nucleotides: TGTGCCAGCAGCTGTAGGGGATTAGAGCAGTACTTA. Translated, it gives CASSCRGLEQYL.

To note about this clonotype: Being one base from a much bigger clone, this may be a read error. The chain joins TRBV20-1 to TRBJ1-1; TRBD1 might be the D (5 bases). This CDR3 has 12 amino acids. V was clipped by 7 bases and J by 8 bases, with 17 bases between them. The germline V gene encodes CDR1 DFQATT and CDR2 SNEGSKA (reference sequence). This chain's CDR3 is CSVIRAWGEAFF. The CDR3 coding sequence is TGCAGTGTGATCAGGGCTTGGGGAGAAGCTTTCTTT.

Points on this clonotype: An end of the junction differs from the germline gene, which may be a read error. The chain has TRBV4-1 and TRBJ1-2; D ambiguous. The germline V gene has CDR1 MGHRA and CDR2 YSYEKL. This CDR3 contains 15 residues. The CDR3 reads CTSSQEQRTNYDYTF. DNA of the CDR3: TGCACCAGCAGCCAAGAACAACGGACTAACTATGACTACACCTTC.

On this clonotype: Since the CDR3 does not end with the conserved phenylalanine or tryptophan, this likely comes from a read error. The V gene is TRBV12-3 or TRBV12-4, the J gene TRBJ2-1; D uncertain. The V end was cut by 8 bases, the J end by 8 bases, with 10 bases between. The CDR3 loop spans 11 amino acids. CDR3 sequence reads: CASGLGYEQFI. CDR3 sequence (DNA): TGTGCCAGCGGATTGGGTTATGAGCAGTTCATC.

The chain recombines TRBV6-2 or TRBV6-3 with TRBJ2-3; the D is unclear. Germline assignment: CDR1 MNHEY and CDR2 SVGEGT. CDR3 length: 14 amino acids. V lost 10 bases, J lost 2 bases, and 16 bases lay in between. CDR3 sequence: CAIKDRTNTDTQYF. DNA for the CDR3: TGTGCCATCAAGGATCGTACGAACACAGATACGCAGTATTTT.

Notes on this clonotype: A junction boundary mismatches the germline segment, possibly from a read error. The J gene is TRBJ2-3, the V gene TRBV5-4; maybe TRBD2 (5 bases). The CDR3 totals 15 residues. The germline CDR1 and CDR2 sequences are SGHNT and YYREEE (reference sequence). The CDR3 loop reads CASSLGVLNTDTQYF. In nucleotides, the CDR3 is TGTGCAAGCAGCTTGGGAGTCCTCAACACAGATACGCAGTATTTT.

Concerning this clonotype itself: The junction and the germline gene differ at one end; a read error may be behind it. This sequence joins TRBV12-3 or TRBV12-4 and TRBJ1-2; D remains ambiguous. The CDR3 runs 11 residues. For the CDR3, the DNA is TGTGCCAGCATCCTGGGTGATGGCTACACCTTT. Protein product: CASILGDGYTF.

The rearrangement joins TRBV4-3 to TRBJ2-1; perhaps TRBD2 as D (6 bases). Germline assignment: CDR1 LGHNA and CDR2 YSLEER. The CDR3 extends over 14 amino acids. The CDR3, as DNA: TGCACTAGCAGCCAAGATTATGGGGTGAATGAGCAGTTCTTC. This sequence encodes CTSSQDYGVNEQFF.

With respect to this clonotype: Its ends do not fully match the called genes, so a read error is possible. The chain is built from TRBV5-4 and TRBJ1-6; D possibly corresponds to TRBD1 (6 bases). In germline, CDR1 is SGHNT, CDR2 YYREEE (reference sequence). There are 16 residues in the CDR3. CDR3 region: CVSSYLPGHLSSPLHF. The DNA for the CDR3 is TGTGTCAGCAGCTACTTGCCGGGACACCTTAGTTCACCACTCCACTTT.

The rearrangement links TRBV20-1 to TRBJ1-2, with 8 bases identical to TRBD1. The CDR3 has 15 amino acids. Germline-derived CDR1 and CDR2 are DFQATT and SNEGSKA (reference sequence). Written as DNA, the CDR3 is TGCACTACTAGGAGCCGGGACAGGAGTTTCTATGGCTACACCTTC. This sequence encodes CTTRSRDRSFYGYTF.

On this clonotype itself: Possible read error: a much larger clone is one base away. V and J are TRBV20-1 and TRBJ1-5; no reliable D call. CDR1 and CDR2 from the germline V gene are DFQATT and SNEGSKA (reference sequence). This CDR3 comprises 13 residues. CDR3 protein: CSGATGINQPQHF. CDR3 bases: TGCAGCGGAGCGACGGGGATCAATCAGCCCCAGCATTTT.

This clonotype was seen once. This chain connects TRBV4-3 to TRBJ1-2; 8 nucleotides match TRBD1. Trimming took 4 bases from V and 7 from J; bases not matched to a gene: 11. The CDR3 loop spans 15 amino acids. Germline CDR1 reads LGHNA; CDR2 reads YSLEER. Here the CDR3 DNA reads TGCGCCAGCAGCCGGGAGGCGGACAGGGCCTGTGGCTACACCTTC. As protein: CASSREADRACGYTF.

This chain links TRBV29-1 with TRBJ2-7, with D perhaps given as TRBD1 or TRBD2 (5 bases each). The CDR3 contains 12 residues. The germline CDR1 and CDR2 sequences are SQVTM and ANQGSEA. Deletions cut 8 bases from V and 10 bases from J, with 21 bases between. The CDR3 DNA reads TGCAGCACCTGGGGGACGAACCCCAATCAGTACTTC. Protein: CSTWGTNPNQYF.

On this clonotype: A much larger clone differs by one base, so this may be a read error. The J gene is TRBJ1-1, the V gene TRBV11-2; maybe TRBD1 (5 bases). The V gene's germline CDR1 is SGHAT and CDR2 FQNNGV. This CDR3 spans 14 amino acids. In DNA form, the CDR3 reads TGTACCAGCAGCCTTATGGGACCCCCTAGTGAAGCTTTCTTT. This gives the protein CTSSLMGPPSEAFF.

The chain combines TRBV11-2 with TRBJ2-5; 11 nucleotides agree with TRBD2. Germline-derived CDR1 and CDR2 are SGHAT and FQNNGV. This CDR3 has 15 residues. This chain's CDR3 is CVGSISPGTSGTQYF. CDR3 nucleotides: TGTGTCGGCAGCATTAGCCCTGGGACTAGCGGGACCCAGTACTTC. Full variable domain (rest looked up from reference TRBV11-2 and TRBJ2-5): EAGVAQSPRYKIIEKRQSVAFWCNPISGHATLYWYQQILGQGPKLLIQFQNNGVVDDSQLPKDRFSAERLKGVDSTLKIQPAKLEDSAVYLCVGSISPGTSGTQYFGPGTRLLVL.

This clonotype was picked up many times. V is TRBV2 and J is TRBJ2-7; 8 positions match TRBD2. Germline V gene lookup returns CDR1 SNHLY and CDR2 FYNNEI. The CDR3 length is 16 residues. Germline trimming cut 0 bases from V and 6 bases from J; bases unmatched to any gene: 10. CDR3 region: CASSEAIRGGLSEQYF. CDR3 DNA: TGTGCCAGCAGTGAAGCGATCCGCGGGGGGCTATCCGAGCAGTACTTC.